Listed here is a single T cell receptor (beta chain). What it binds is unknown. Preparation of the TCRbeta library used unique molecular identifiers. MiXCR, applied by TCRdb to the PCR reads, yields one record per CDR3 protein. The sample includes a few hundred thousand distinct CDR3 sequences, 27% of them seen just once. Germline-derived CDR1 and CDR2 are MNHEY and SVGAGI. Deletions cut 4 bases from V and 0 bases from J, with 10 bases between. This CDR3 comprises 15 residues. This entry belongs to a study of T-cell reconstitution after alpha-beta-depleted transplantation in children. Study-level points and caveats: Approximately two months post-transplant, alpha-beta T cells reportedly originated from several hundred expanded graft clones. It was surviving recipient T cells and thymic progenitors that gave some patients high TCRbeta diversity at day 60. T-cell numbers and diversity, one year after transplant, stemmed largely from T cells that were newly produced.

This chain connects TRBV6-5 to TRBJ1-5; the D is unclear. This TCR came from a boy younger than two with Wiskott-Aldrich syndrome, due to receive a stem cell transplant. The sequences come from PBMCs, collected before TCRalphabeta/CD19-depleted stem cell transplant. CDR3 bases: TGTGCCAGCAGTTCCCTTGGTCATAGCAATCAGCCCCAGCATTTT. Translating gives CASSSLGHSNQPQHF.